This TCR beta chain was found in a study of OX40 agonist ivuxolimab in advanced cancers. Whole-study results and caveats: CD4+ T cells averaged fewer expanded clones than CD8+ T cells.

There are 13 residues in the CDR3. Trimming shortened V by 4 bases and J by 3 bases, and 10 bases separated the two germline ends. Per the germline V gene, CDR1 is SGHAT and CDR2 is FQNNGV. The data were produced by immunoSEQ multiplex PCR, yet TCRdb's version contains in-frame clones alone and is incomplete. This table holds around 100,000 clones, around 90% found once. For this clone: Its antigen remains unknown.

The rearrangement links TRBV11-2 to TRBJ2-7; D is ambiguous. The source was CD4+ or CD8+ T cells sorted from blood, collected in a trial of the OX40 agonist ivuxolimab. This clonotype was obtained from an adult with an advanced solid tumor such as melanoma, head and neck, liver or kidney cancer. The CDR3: CASSSLGYYEQYF. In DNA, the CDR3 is TGTGCCAGCAGCTCACTCGGTTACTACGAGCAGTACTTC. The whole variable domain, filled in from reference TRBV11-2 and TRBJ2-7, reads EAGVAQSPRYKIIEKRQSVAFWCNPISGHATLYWYQQILGQGPKLLIQFQNNGVVDDSQLPKDRFSAERLKGVDSTLKIQPAKLEDSAVYLCASSSLGYYEQYFGPGTRLTVT.